A selection of T cell receptor beta chains follows, all from one sample in a study of cytomegalovirus exposure and HLA in healthy donors. Sequenced by immunoSEQ multiplex PCR; TCRdb stores in-frame clones only, minus some. In the table there are some 200,000 clones, just over 75% of which are singletons. The sequenced sample consisted of PBMCs. These receptors were taken from a woman aged 60-70 years in good health and CMV-seropositive. Both conserved end residues are part of each CDR3. The order of the fields is V gene, D gene, clone size, J gene, CDR3 DNA, CDR3 protein. D genes are given only for firm matches. Some rows mark clone size as missing; the rest say once, few, many or name a class of expanded clone.

>TRBV7-9|TRBD2|NA|TRBJ2-7
TGTGCCAGCAGCCTCGGTCTAGCGGGAACCTACGAGCAGTACTTC
CASSLGLAGTYEQYF
>TRBV5-1|TRBD2|NA|TRBJ2-1
TGCGCCAGCAGCTTGCAATCCCTAGCGGGGCTCTATAATGAGCAGTTCTTC
CASSLQSLAGLYNEQFF
>TRBV12-5|TRBD1|NA|TRBJ2-7
TGTGCTAGTGCCATGGGACAGGGAGTTGACGAGCAGTACTTC
CASAMGQGVDEQYF
>TRBV30|NA|NA|TRBJ2-5
TGTGCCTGGATGGCAGGTCAAGAGACCCAGTACTTC
CAWMAGQETQYF
>TRBV6-5|TRBD1|NA|TRBJ2-7
TGTGCCAGCTCCAGAGGGACAGGGGGCTCCTACGAGCAGTACTTC
CASSRGTGGSYEQYF
>TRBV6-1|NA|NA|TRBJ2-7
TGTGCCAGCCTCGGGAGTTACCCCTACGAGCAGTACTTC
CASLGSYPYEQYF
>TRBV6-5|NA|NA|TRBJ1-3
TGTGCCAGCCGGGCGGGGGGAGGATCTGGAAACACCATATATTTT
CASRAGGGSGNTIYF
>TRBV7-8|NA|NA|TRBJ1-5
TGTGCCAGCAGCTTGATGATTGGTAGGAGAAGGAATCAGCCCCAGCATTTT
CASSLMIGRRRNQPQHF
>TRBV19|TRBD1|NA|TRBJ1-2
TGTGCCAGTAGTGCTACAGGGGCTCGTCCCTATGGCTACACCTTC
CASSATGARPYGYTF
>TRBV28|NA|NA|TRBJ1-2
TGTGCCAGCAGGCGTGGCGGCCCCTATGGCTACACCTTC
CASRRGGPYGYTF
>TRBV5-4|NA|NA|TRBJ2-4
TGTGCCAGCAGCTTGGAACTAGCCAAAAACATTCAGTACTTC
CASSLELAKNIQYF
>TRBV29-1|TRBD1|NA|TRBJ1-2
TGCAGCGTTGAAAGGGGGACAGGGACCGGCTACACCTTC
CSVERGTGTGYTF
>TRBV19|NA|few|TRBJ1-1
TGTGCCAGTAGTCCTCATTATTTGGGAGGCGGGGACACTGAAGCTTTCTTT
CASSPHYLGGGDTEAFF
>TRBV4-2|TRBD2|NA|TRBJ2-3
TGTGCCAGCAGCCCACCGGGACTAGCGGGGGGGCCTAGCACAGATACGCAGTATTTT
CASSPPGLAGGPSTDTQYF
>TRBV19|NA|NA|TRBJ1-4
TGTGCCAGTAGTATGTTAAGGGGCTTCGAGGAAAAACTGTTTTTT
CASSMLRGFEEKLFF
>TRBV7-2|NA|NA|TRBJ1-1
TGTGCCAGCAGCGTTACTTGGGGGCACGAAGCTTTCTTT
CASSVTWGHEAFF
>TRBV7-2|NA|once|TRBJ2-7
TGTGCCAGCAGCTTAGGCGGCGTCTACGAGCAGTACTTC
CASSLGGVYEQYF
>TRBV7-9|NA|NA|TRBJ2-7
TGTGCCAGCAGCTTATCCGGGGTACACTACGAGCAGTACTTC
CASSLSGVHYEQYF
>TRBV2|NA|once|TRBJ2-2
TGTGCCAGCAGTAGGACTACTTCGAACACCGGGGAGCTGTTTTTT
CASSRTTSNTGELFF
>TRBV4-2|TRBD2|NA|TRBJ2-3
TGTGCCAGCAGCCTATCTGGTCGCGGGGGAAGCACAGATACGCAGTATTTT
CASSLSGRGGSTDTQYF
>TRBV5-1|NA|NA|TRBJ2-3
TGCGCCAGCAGCTTGTTCCTAGACCGCACAGATACGCAGTATTTT
CASSLFLDRTDTQYF
>TRBV11-2|NA|NA|TRBJ2-2
TGTGCCAGCAGCTTACAGGTCCCGGATGGGGAGCTGTTTTTT
CASSLQVPDGELFF
>TRBV6-5|TRBD2|NA|TRBJ2-1
TGTGCCAGCAGTACCCTAGCGGGAGGGGTCAATGAGCAGTTCTTC
CASSTLAGGVNEQFF
>TRBV29-1|TRBD1|NA|TRBJ1-1
TGCAGCGTTGGACAGGGTCCGAACACTGAAGCTTTCTTT
CSVGQGPNTEAFF
>TRBV7-8|NA|once|TRBJ2-3
TGTGCCAGCAGCTTGACCGACAGAGGTACGCAGTATTTT
CASSLTDRGTQYF
>TRBV7-8|TRBD1|NA|TRBJ2-2
TGTGCCAGCAGCTTAGCGGGGACAGGGAACACCGGGGAGCTGTTTTTT
CASSLAGTGNTGELFF
>TRBV30|NA|NA|TRBJ1-6
TGTGCCTGGAGTGTTGTTAGTTCACCCCTCCACTTT
CAWSVVSSPLHF
>TRBV5-1|NA|few|TRBJ1-2
TGCGCCAGCAGCTTGGCCGGTCGCTCGGGCTACACCTTC
CASSLAGRSGYTF
>TRBV18|NA|NA|TRBJ2-2
TGTGCCAGCTCCTCCAGGAGGGACACCGGGGAGCTGTTTTTT
CASSSRRDTGELFF
>TRBV5-6|TRBD2|NA|TRBJ2-2
TGTGCCAGCAGGTATGGACTAGCGGGAGAGACCGGGGAGCTGTTTTTT
CASRYGLAGETGELFF
>TRBV7-9|NA|NA|TRBJ1-3
TGTGCCAGCACCAGGGTGCAGTCTGGAAACACCATATATTTT
CASTRVQSGNTIYF
>TRBV5-1|NA|NA|TRBJ1-1
TGCGCCAGCAGCTTGGACCCTCAGGGTCGGAACACTGAAGCTTTCTTT
CASSLDPQGRNTEAFF
>TRBV6-6|TRBD1|NA|TRBJ2-7
TGTGCCAGCACCAATCGGGACAGGGGGCTATACGAGCAGTACTTC
CASTNRDRGLYEQYF
>TRBV18|TRBD1|NA|TRBJ1-2
TGTGCCAGCTCACCACTCTCCGGGACAGGGGATGGCTACACCTTC
CASSPLSGTGDGYTF
>TRBV11-3|NA|NA|TRBJ2-5
TGTGCCAGCAGCTTAGGGGGCTCTTCCCCAGAAGAGACCCAGTACTTC
CASSLGGSSPEETQYF
>TRBV10-3|TRBD2|NA|TRBJ2-1
TGTGCCATCAAAGCGGGAGGGCCAGGGGGTGAGCAGTTCTTC
CAIKAGGPGGEQFF
>TRBV5-4|TRBD1|NA|TRBJ1-1
TGTGCCACCCCCCATCCCGGGACAGGGATTTCGAACACTGAAGCTTTCTTT
CATPHPGTGISNTEAFF
>TRBV6-5|NA|NA|TRBJ1-2
TGTGCCAGCAGGGTAGAGCGACAGCTTTATGGCTACACCTTC
CASRVERQLYGYTF
>TRBV7-3|TRBD1|once|TRBJ2-1
TGTGCCAGCAGCTCAGGACAGGGTTCGTACAATGAGCAGTTCTTC
CASSSGQGSYNEQFF
>TRBV2|TRBD1|NA|TRBJ2-4
TGTGCCAGCAGCCTCGGACAGGGTGGGAACATTCAGTACTTC
CASSLGQGGNIQYF
>TRBV5-1|TRBD2|NA|TRBJ2-1
TGCGCCAGCAGCTTGGAGCGTCGGGAGGGCGATGAGCAGTTCTTC
CASSLERREGDEQFF
>TRBV5-1|NA|NA|TRBJ2-7
TGCGCCAGCAGGTTCGGTAGCGGAGCATACGAGCAGTACTTC
CASRFGSGAYEQYF
>TRBV4-2|TRBD2|NA|TRBJ2-3
TGTGCCAGCAGCCCTAAACGGGGGGTGGGCACAGATACGCAGTATTTT
CASSPKRGVGTDTQYF
>TRBV4-1|NA|NA|TRBJ1-5
TGCGCCAGCAGCCCGGCGTCGGGTGCAGCGCCCCAGCATTTT
CASSPASGAAPQHF
>TRBV5-1|NA|few|TRBJ1-6
TGCGCCAGCAGCTTGGTTTCGGGGAATTCACCCCTCCACTTT
CASSLVSGNSPLHF
>TRBV19|NA|NA|TRBJ2-3
TGTGCCAGTTCACGGGGGGATACGCAGTATTTT
CASSRGDTQYF
>TRBV4-1|NA|NA|TRBJ2-7
TGCGCCAGCAGCCGACTCCTACACTCCTACGAGCAGTACTTC
CASSRLLHSYEQYF
>TRBV7-6|NA|NA|TRBJ1-6
TGTGCCAGCAGCTTGCAGGCTACCAATTATAATTCACCCCTCCACTTT
CASSLQATNYNSPLHF
>TRBV5-1|NA|NA|TRBJ2-5
TGCGCCAGCAGCTTTCAGGCGACCCAAGAGACCCAGTACTTC
CASSFQATQETQYF
>TRBV5-4|NA|NA|TRBJ1-1
TGTGCCAGCAGCACTGGACAGATGAACACTGAAGCTTTCTTT
CASSTGQMNTEAFF
>TRBV28|TRBD1|NA|TRBJ1-1
TGTGCCAGCAGCCAGACGGGACAGGGAGGAAGGAACACTGAAGCTTTCTTT
CASSQTGQGGRNTEAFF
>TRBV25-1|NA|NA|TRBJ1-1
TGTGCCAGCAGTGTATCTTCGGGGGGCGCGGCCGAAGCTTTCTTT
CASSVSSGGAAEAFF
>TRBV29-1|NA|few|TRBJ2-7
TGCAGCGTGCTTCTCAGGGGATACGAGCAGTACTTC
CSVLLRGYEQYF